The subject of this entry is one TCR beta chain. After removal of 0 bases from V and 2 bases from J, the junction contained 2 bases not matched to a gene. The CDR3 spans 16 residues. Germline V lookup: CDR1 LNHNV, CDR2 YYDKDF (reference sequence). The sample originates from a study of blood T cell repertoires in COVID-19. Study-level information: Both acute and convalescent COVID-19 samples were obtained from the United States, Italy and Spain.

Original handling: Reference gene primer amplification gave estimated nucleated cell counts. Sequencing was performed with immunoSEQ multiplex PCR; in TCRdb, only in-frame clones are kept and a portion is missing. V, J and clone size derive from that table, while D and trimming were established from the DNA sequence. The table includes 90,000 to 120,000 clones, about four fifths detected once. This TCR was recovered from a human donor in a cohort sampled during active COVID-19. The chain uses TRBV15 and TRBJ2-3; 10 bases align to TRBD2. The source material was peripheral blood. The CDR3 DNA reads TGTGCCACCAGCAGAGAACTAGCGGGATACACAGATACGCAGTATTTT. It codes for CATSRELAGYTDTQYF.